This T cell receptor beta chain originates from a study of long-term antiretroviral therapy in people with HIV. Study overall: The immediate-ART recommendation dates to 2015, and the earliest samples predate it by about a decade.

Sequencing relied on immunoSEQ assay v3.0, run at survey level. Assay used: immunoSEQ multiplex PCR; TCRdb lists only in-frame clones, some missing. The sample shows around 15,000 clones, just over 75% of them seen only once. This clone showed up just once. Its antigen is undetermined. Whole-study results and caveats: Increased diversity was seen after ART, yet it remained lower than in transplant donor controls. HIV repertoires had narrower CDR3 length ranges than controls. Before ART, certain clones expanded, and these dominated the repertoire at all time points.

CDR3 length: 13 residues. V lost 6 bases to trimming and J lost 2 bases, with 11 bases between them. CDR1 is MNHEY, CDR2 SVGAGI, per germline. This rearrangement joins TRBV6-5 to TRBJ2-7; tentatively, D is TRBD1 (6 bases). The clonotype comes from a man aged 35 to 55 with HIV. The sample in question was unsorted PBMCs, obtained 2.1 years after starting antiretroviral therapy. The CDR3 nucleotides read TGTGCCAGCAGCTCGACAGGTACCTACGAGCAGTACTTC. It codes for CASSSTGTYEQYF.